Listed below are T cell receptor beta chains from one sample, sequenced in a study of blood T cell repertoires in COVID-19. Method: immunoSEQ multiplex PCR; TCRdb's copy keeps in-frame clones and lacks some. This repertoire shows 95,000 to 130,000 clones, over 80% found once; its top ten account for under 2.5%. The specimen was peripheral blood. These receptors were taken from a man aged 30 to 45 with acute or convalescent COVID-19. CDR3s include the opening cysteine and the closing phenylalanine or tryptophan.

>TRBJ1-5|TRBV5-5
CASSPTPAGIVIQHF
>TRBJ1-4|TRBV5-6
CASSLGARGRSEKLFF
>TRBJ2-2|TRBV29-1
CSAGLENTGELFF
>TRBJ1-4|TRBV25-1
CASSASFSPNEKLFF
>TRBJ1-1|TRBV7-9
CASSPSLGKGTEAFF
>TRBJ1-5|TRBV7-2
CASSLEGYSDQPQHF
>TRBJ2-3|TRBV7-8
CASSPRTSGRAGDTQYF
>TRBJ2-7|TRBV11-2
CASSLDLDSHYEQYF
>TRBJ2-1|TRBV6-2/TRBV6-3
CASSFRQGAVEQFF
>TRBJ2-3|TRBV3-1/TRBV3-2
CASSRYQSSDTQYF
>TRBJ2-3|TRBV5-1
CASSLAQGGGDTQYF
>TRBJ1-1|TRBV9
CASSREETEAFF